This entry describes one TCR beta chain. What it recognizes is unknown. Here immunoSEQ multiplex PCR was the method, and the copy in TCRdb shows in-frame clones only, minus some. This table holds approximately 160,000 clones, approximately 93% found once. These data belong to a study of T cell responses to AZD1222 COVID-19 vaccine. At the level of the study: Whether given at about 4 or about 12 weeks, second doses were pooled.

V lost 1 base, J lost 6 bases, and 6 bases stayed unmatched. The CDR3 has 15 amino acids. Germline V gene data show CDR1 as LGHNA and CDR2 as YSLEER. Study results and caveats: With two AZD1222 doses given, Spike-specific TCR breadth and depth both rose. There were mostly white British donors and more females than males, and clonal diversity was possibly underestimated. Baseline seropositives among AZD1222 recipients totaled only 5 or 6.

This chain joins TRBV4-3 and TRBJ2-1, with TRBD1 matching 7 bases. Specimen: peripheral blood, collected on day 0 of AZD1222 vaccination. This sequence originates from an adult in good health. DNA of the CDR3: TGCGCCAGCAGCCAAGTACCAGGGGGTGGCAATGAGCAGTTCTTC. Protein product: CASSQVPGGGNEQFF.